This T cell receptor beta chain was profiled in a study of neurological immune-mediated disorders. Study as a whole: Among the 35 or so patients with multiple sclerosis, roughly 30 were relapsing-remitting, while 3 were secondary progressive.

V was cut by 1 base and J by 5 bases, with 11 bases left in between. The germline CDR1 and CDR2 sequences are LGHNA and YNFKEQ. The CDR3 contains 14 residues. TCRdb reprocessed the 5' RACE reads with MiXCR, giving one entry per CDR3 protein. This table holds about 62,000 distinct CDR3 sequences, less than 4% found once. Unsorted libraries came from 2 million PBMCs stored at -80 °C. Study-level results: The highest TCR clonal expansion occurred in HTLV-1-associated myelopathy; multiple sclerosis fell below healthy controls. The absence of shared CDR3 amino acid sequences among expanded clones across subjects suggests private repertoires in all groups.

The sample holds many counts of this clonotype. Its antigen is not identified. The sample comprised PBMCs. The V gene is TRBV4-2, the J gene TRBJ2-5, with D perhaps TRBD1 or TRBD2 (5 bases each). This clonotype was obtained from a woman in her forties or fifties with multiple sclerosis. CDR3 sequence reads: CASSQVGDIETQYF. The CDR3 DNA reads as TGTGCCAGCAGCCAAGTGGGGGATATCGAGACCCAGTACTTC.